This T cell receptor (beta chain) was retrieved from a study of blood T cell repertoires in COVID-19. Study-wide context: The United States, Italy and Spain were the sources of the acute and convalescent COVID-19 samples. Sample material is recorded as cDNA or gDNA derived from T cells, B-cell-depleted T cells, or PBMCs.

This CDR3 has 17 residues. V shed 6 bases, J shed 0 bases, and the junction held 4 bases outside the gene matches. The germline CDR1 and CDR2 sequences are LGHNA and YSLEER. Seattle's enrolled individuals joined amid active infection and were then monitored longitudinally. The table came from immunoSEQ multiplex PCR; TCRdb's copy has only in-frame clones and leaves some out. The repertoire includes about 58,000 clones, around 82% of them detected once, and around 9.6% sits in the top ten. The sample taken for sequencing was peripheral blood. The V call is TRBV4-3, the J call TRBJ2-2; the match to TRBD2 covers 13 bases. The receptor comes from an elderly man with COVID-19, enrolled during active disease. The CDR3 DNA follows: TGCGCCAGCAGTCGACTAGCGGGGGGTTCGAACACCGGGGAGCTGTTTTTT. As protein: CASSRLAGGSNTGELFF.